The source of this T cell receptor (beta chain) is a study of T cells in Graves' hyperthyroidism and ophthalmopathy. TCR beta CDR3 regions were amplified from RNA transcripts. The HTBI primer set drove a first-round RT-PCR of the TCR CDR3. TCRdb recomputed calls from the multiplex PCR reads with MiXCR, one row per CDR3 protein. The table lists 450,000 to 700,000 distinct CDR3 sequences, roughly 50% of them singletons. Based on clinical symptoms, serum thyroxine and TRAb, thyroid ultrasound and orbital computed tomography, diagnoses were reached. This clonotype showed up many times. The sequenced sample consisted of peripheral blood or thyroid tissue (not recorded which). This clonotype was obtained from a woman under 30 with Graves' hyperthyroidism.

CDR3 sequence reads: CSARWLKTSGANVLTF. Here the CDR3 DNA reads TGCAGTGCTAGATGGTTGAAGACCTCTGGGGCCAACGTCCTGACTTTC. The chain employs TRBV20-1 and TRBJ2-6, with D hard to call. The V gene lost 2 bases and the J gene lost 0 bases, with 11 bases spanning the gap. The CDR3 is made up of 16 amino acids. Germline assignment: CDR1 DFQATT and CDR2 SNEGSKA (reference sequence).